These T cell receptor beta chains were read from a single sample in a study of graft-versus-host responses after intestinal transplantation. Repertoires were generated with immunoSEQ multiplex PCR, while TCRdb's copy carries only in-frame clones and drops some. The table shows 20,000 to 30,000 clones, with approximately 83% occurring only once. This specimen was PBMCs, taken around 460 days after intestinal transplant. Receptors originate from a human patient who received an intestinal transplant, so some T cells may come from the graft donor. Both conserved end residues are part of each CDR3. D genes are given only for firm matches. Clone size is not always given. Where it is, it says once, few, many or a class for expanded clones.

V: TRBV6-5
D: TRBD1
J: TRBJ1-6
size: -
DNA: TGTGCCAGCAGTTTTGGGACAGGGGATTCACCCCTCCACTTT
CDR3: CASSFGTGDSPLHF

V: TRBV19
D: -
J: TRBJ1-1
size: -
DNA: TGTGCCAGTACGCCTGGTGAAACCCACGCTGAAGCTTTCTTT
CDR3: CASTPGETHAEAFF

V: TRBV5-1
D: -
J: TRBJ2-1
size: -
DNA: TGCGCCAGCAGCCCTAGCGTTACTTACAATGAGCAGTTCTTC
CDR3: CASSPSVTYNEQFF

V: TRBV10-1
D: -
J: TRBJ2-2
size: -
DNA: TGCGCCAGCAGTGAGGCGACTATTAACACCGGGGAGCTGTTTTTT
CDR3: CASSEATINTGELFF

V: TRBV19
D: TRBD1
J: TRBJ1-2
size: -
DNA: TGTGCCAGCCAAACCGGGACAGACTATGGCTACACCTTC
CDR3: CASQTGTDYGYTF

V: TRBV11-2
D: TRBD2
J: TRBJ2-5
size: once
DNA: TGTGCCAGCAGTCCCACCGTAGCGGGAGGGCAAGAGACCCAGTACTTC
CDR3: CASSPTVAGGQETQYF

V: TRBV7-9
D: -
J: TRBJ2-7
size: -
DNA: TGTGCCAGCAGCTTCGGGGGGCTGGGATACGAGCAGTACTTC
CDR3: CASSFGGLGYEQYF

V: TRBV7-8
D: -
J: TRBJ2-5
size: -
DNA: TGTGCCAGCAGCTTAGGGGGCGGGGAGACCCAGTACTTC
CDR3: CASSLGGGETQYF

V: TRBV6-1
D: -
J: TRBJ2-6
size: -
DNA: TGTGCCAGCAGTGAAATGGGTCTTACGTCTGGGGCCAACGTCCTGACTTTC
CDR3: CASSEMGLTSGANVLTF

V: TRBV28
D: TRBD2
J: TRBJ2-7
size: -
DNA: TGTGCCAGCAGAACGGGAGGGCCCTACGAGCAGTACTTC
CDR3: CASRTGGPYEQYF

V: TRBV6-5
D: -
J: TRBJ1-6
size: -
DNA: TGTGCCAGCAGTTACTCTCGGGGGGGCCTCAATTCACCCCTCCACTTT
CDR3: CASSYSRGGLNSPLHF

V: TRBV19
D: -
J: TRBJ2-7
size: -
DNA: TGTGTCAGCAGTACCGGAACCGGGACTGCTGCCTACGAGCAGTACTTC
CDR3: CVSSTGTGTAAYEQYF

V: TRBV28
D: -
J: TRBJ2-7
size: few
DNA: TGTGCCAGCTGCCCCGGGACCCTCCCCCACGAGCAGTACTTC
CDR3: CASCPGTLPHEQYF

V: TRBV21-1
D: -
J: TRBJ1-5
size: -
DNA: TGTGCCAGCAGACAAGACGCCCAGATGAGTCAGCCCCAGCATTTT
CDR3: CASRQDAQMSQPQHF

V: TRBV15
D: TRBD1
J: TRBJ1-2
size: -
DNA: TGTGCCACCAGCAGTGATCGACAGGGGGCGAGAGGCTACACCTTC
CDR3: CATSSDRQGARGYTF

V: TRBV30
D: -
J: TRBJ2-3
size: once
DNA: TGTGCCTGGAGTGTGGGCACACCTAGCACAGATACGCAGTATTTT
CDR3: CAWSVGTPSTDTQYF

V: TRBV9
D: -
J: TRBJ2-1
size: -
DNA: TGTGCCAGCAGCGTAGACCTAGCTTCCTACAATGAGCAGTTCTTC
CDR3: CASSVDLASYNEQFF

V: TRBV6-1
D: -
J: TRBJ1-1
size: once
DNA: TGTGCCAGCAGTGAGGGGGCGCACACTGAAGCTTTCTTT
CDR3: CASSEGAHTEAFF

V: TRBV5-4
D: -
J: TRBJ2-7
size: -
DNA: TGTGCCAGCAGCTTGAGTGGCCTAGCTTACGAGCAGTACTTC
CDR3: CASSLSGLAYEQYF

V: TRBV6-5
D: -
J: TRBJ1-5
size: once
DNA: TGTGCCAGCAGTCTGGTGGGTCAGCCCCAGCATTTT
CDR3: CASSLVGQPQHF

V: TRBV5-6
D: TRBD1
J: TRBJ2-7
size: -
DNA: TGTGCCAGCAGCTCCCTGGATCTACAGGGGAACCCCTGCGAGCAGTACTTC
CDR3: CASSSLDLQGNPCEQYF

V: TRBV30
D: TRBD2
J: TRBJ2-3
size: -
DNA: TGTGCCTGGAGTGGCGGGAGTGGGGTTCGAGCAGATACGCAGTATTTT
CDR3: CAWSGGSGVRADTQYF

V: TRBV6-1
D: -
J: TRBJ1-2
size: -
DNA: TGTGCCAGCAGTGGCCGTCTAGGGGGCTACACCTTC
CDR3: CASSGRLGGYTF

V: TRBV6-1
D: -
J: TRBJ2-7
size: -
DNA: TGTGCCAGCAGTCCGATTAGCGGCTACGAGCAGTACTTC
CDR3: CASSPISGYEQYF

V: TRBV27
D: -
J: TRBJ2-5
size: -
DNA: TGTGCCAGCAGTTTATCGCCGGGCGGGACCCAGTACTTC
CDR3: CASSLSPGGTQYF

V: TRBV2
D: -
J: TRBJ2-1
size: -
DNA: TGTGCCAGCAGTGTCGCACTTAGCATTCCCTACAATGAGCAGTTCTTC
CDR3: CASSVALSIPYNEQFF

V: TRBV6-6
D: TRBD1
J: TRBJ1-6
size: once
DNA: TGTGCCAGCAGTTACTCGACAGGGGATAATTCACCCCTCCACTTT
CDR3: CASSYSTGDNSPLHF

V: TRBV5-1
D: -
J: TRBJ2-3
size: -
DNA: TGCGCCAGCAGCTTGGGATCGATACTAGGGAGCACAGATACGCAGTATTTT
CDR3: CASSLGSILGSTDTQYF

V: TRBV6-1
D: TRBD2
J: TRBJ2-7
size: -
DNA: TGTGCCAGCAGCTTTCCAGCGGGATCGGACGAGCAGTACTTC
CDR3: CASSFPAGSDEQYF

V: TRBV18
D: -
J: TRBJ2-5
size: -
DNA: TGTGCCAGCTCACCACTAAGGGAAGAGACCCAGTACTTC
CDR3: CASSPLREETQYF

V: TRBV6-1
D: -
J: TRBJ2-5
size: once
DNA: TGTGCCAGCACGACAGGGAGGTACGAGACCCAGTACTTC
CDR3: CASTTGRYETQYF

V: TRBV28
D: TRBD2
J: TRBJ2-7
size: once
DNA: TGTGCCAGCAGTGATGGACTAGCGGCCGAGCAGTACTTC
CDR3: CASSDGLAAEQYF

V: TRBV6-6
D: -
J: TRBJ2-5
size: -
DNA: TGTGCCAGCAGTTACGTCGGGGAGCAGTACTTC
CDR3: CASSYVGEQYF

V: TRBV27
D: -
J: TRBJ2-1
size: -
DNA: TGTGCCAGCAGCCTCAGCTCCTACAATGAGCAGTTCTTC
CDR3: CASSLSSYNEQFF

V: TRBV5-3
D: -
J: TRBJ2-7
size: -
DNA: TGTGCCAGAAGCTTGGTATCCGAGACAGAGTCCTCCGAGCAGTACTTC
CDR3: CARSLVSETESSEQYF

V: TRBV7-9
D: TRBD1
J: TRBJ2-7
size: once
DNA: TGTGCTAGCAGCGCCGCCGGACAGGGGGCCAACGAGCAGTACTTC
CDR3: CASSAAGQGANEQYF

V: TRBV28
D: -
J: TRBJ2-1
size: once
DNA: TGTGCCAGCAGTTTGCGGGGGCCAGGTGAGCAGTTCTTC
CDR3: CASSLRGPGEQFF